These 12 T cell receptor beta chains share one sample of origin, sequenced in a study of T-cell reconstitution after alpha-beta-depleted transplantation in children. Unique molecular identifiers were built into the TCRbeta library. TCRdb independently ran MiXCR on the PCR reads; one entry per CDR3 protein. This sample has about 500,000 distinct CDR3 sequences, with approximately 32% found just once. The specimen was PBMCs from the stem cell graft donor, collected from the stem cell graft. Receptors were obtained from a human donor who donated a stem cell graft to a child with aplastic anemia.

This clonotype appeared a few times. J is TRBJ2-2 and V is TRBV5-1; D may match TRBD1 or TRBD2 (6 bases each). The CDR3 runs 14 residues. V lost 2 bases and J lost 7, with 12 bases in between. The germline gives CDR1 SGHRS, CDR2 YFSETQ. DNA of the CDR3: TGCGCCAGCAGCTTCCGGGGGCAAGGCGGGGAGCTGTTTTTT. This encodes CASSFRGQGGELFF.

This rearrangement joins TRBV7-8 to TRBJ1-1, with D possibly TRBD1 on 5 matching bases. Trimming took 2 bases from V and 5 from J, leaving 12 bases between them. CDR1 and CDR2 (germline): SGHVS, FQNEAQ. The CDR3 sequence is 14 residues long. The DNA for the CDR3 is TGTGCCAGCAGCTTAAATCTCGGGGGGACTGAAGCTTTCTTT. Translated: CASSLNLGGTEAFF.

The rearrangement uses TRBV20-1 and TRBJ2-7, with 8 nucleotides matching TRBD1. The junction had 8 bases not matched to a gene; V was cut back by 5 bases and J by 2 bases. Looked up from germline, CDR1 is DFQATT and CDR2 is SNEGSKA (reference sequence). The CDR3 is 14 amino acids. CDR3 sequence: CSAPRTGTPYEQYF. The CDR3 nucleotides read TGCAGTGCTCCAAGGACAGGGACGCCCTACGAGCAGTACTTC.

In DNA form, the CDR3 reads TGTGCCAGCAGTTACGAAGGGAGCTACGAGCAGTACTTC. This codes for CASSYEGSYEQYF. This sequence joins TRBV6-2 or TRBV6-3 and TRBJ2-7, with a tentative D call TRBD2 (5 bases). V dropped 2 bases and J dropped 3 bases, with 8 bases sitting between them. Germline V gene sequence: CDR1 MNHEY, CDR2 SVGEGT. The CDR3 sequence is 13 residues long.

This clonotype was recorded only once. The chain couples TRBV9 to TRBJ2-5; D is perhaps TRBD2 (5 bases). Germline CDR1 and CDR2: SGDLS and YYNGEE. This CDR3 is built from 15 residues. V lost 4 bases to trimming and J lost 2 bases, with 15 bases between them. The CDR3 reads CASSPRGRIQETQYF. CDR3 coding DNA: TGTGCCAGCAGCCCAAGAGGGCGGATACAAGAGACCCAGTACTTC.

In its sample, this clonotype was seen a few times. The V call is TRBV6-5, the J call TRBJ1-1, with D possibly being TRBD1 (5 bases). The CDR3 is made up of 14 amino acids. Trimming stripped 0 bases from V and 1 base from J, with 6 bases between. The germline V gene encodes CDR1 MNHEY and CDR2 SVGAGI. The CDR3 sequence: CASSYSTANTEAFF. CDR3 coding DNA: TGTGCCAGCAGTTACTCGACAGCGAACACTGAAGCTTTCTTT.

This clonotype was seen only once. This may be a read error, as it is one base from a much larger clone. The V call is TRBV15, the J call TRBJ2-1; D is perhaps TRBD1 (5 bases). Trimming left V 0 bases short and J 6 bases short, with 15 bases between. CDR1 is LNHNV and CDR2 is YYDKDF in the germline V gene (reference sequence). This CDR3 comprises 16 residues. The CDR3 coding sequence is TGTGCCACCAGCAGAGATCTAGGGGATTTACCCAATGAGCAGTTCTTC. Translating gives CATSRDLGDLPNEQFF.

This clonotype was seen a few times. This chain uses TRBV14 with TRBJ1-1, with TRBD1 as a possible D gene (6 bases). V was trimmed by 0 bases and J by 0 bases, leaving 11 bases between them. The CDR3 loop spans 16 amino acids. Germline CDR1 reads SGHDN; CDR2 reads FVKESK. The CDR3 region is CASSQDQQGVNTEAFF. In nucleotides, the CDR3 is TGTGCCAGCAGCCAAGATCAACAGGGAGTGAACACTGAAGCTTTCTTT.

The chain is built from TRBV3-1 and TRBJ2-2; D remains ambiguous. The V end lost 2 bases, the J end lost 6 bases, and 13 bases lay between the germline ends. Germline CDR1 is LGHDT and CDR2 is YNNKEL (reference sequence). The CDR3 extends over 15 amino acids. Here the CDR3 DNA reads TGTGCCAGCAGCCAATATGATTCCCTCCCCGGGGAGCTGTTTTTT. Protein product: CASSQYDSLPGELFF.

The chain combines TRBV1 with TRBJ2-1; the table calls TRBD2, which could not be checked here. TRBV1 is flagged as a pseudogene. The CDR3 consists of 15 residues. This CDR3 reads CTSSQSPGLANEQFF. The CDR3 DNA reads TGCACCAGCAGCCAGAGCCCGGGACTTGCAAATGAGCAGTTCTTC.

This clonotype was detected only a few times. J is TRBJ1-2 and V is TRBV6-1, with 9 bases fitting TRBD1. The CDR3 contains 16 residues. Looked up from germline, CDR1 is MNHNS and CDR2 is SASEGT. Unmatched junction bases numbered 8, after V lost 4 bases and J lost 2 bases. CDR3 region: CASSVGQGIPNYGYTF. In DNA, the CDR3 is TGTGCCAGCAGTGTAGGACAGGGGATCCCAAACTATGGCTACACCTTC.

This clonotype was seen a few times. The V and J genes are TRBV12-3 or TRBV12-4 and TRBJ2-2, with 7 bases matching TRBD2. This CDR3 comprises 16 residues. Losses at the gene ends were 3 bases for V and 4 bases for J; bases not matched to a gene: 8. The CDR3 sequence: CASSFSSAGFTGELFF. CDR3 DNA sequence: TGTGCCAGCAGTTTCAGTTCAGCGGGGTTCACCGGGGAGCTGTTTTTT.